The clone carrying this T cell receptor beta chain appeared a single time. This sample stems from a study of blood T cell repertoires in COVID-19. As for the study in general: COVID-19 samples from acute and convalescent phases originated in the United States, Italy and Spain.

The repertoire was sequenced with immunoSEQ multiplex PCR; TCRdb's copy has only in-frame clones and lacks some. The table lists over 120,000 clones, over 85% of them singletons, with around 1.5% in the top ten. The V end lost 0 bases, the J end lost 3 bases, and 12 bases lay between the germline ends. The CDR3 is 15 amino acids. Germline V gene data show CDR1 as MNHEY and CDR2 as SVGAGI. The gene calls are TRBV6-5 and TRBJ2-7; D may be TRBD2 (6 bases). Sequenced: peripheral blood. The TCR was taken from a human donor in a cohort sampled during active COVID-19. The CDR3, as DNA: TGTGCCAGCAGTTACTCCTGGGGGGTGATCTACGAGCAGTACTTC. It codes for CASSYSWGVIYEQYF.